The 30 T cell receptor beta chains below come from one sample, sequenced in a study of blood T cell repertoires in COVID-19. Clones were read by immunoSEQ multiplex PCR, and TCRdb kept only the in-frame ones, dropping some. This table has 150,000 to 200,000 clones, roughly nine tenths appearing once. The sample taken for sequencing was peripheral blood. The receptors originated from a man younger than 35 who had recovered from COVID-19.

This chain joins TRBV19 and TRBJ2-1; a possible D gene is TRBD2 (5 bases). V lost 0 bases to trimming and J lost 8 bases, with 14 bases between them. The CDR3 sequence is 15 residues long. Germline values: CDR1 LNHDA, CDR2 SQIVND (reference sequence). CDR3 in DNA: TGTGCCAGTAGTATAGATCCTGCTAGCTTGTATGAGCAGTTCTTC. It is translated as CASSIDPASLYEQFF.

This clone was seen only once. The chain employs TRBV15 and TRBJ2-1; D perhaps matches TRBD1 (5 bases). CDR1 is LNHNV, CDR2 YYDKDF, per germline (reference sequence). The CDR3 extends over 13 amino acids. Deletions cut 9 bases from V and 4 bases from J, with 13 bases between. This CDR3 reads CATGRLGYNEQFF. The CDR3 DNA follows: TGTGCCACGGGGCGCCTAGGATACAATGAGCAGTTCTTC. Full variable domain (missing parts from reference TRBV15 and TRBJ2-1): DAMVIQNPRYQVTQFGKPVTLSCSQTLNHNVMYWYQQKSSQAPKLLFHYYDKDFNNEADTPDNFQSRRPNTSFCFLDIRSPGLGDTAMYLCATGRLGYNEQFFGPGTRLTVL.

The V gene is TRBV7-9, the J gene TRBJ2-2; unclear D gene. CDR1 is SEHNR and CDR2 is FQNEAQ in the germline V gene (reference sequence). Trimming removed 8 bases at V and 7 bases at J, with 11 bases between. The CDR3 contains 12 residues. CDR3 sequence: CASHRNLGELFF. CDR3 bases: TGTGCCAGCCACAGAAACCTCGGGGAGCTGTTTTTT.

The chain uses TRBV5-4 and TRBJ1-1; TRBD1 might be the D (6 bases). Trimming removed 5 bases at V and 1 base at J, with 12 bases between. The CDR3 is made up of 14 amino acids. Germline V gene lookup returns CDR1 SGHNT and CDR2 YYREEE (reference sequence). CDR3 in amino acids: CASRGGGGNTEAFF. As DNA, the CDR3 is TGTGCCAGCAGAGGAGGGGGGGGGAACACTGAAGCTTTCTTT.

CDR3 region: CASTQASTDTQYF. The CDR3 region has the DNA TGTGCCAGCACGCAAGCGAGCACAGATACGCAGTATTTT. The gene calls are TRBV28 and TRBJ2-3; D uncertain. The germline V and J ends were trimmed by 7 bases and 0 bases, with 8 bases remaining between them. The CDR3 runs to 13 residues. CDR1 MDHEN and CDR2 SYDVKM come from the germline V gene.

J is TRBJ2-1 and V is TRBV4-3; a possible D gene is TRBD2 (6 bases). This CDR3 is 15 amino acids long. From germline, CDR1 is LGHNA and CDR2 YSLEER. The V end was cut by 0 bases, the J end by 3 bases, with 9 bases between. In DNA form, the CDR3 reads TGCGCCAGCAGCCAAGATAAGGGACTCTACAATGAGCAGTTCTTC. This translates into CASSQDKGLYNEQFF.

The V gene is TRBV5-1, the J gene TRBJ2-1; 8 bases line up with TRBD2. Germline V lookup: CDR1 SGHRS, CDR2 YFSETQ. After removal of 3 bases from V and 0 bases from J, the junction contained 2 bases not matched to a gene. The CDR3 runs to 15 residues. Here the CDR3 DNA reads TGCGCCAGCAGCTCGGGAGGGAGCTCCTACAATGAGCAGTTCTTC. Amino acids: CASSSGGSSYNEQFF.

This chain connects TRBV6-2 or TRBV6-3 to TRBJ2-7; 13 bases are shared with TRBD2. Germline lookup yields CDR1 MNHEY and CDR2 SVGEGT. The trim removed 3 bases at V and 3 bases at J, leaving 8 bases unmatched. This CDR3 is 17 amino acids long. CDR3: CASSYRRTSGSFYEQYF. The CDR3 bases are TGTGCCAGCAGTTATCGCCGGACTAGCGGGAGTTTCTACGAGCAGTACTTC.

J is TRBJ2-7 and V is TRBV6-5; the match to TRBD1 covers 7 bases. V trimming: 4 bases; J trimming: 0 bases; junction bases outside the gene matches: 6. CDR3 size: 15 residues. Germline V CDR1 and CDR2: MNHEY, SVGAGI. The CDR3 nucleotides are TGTGCCAGCAGTTGGGACAGACCGAGCTCCTACGAGCAGTACTTC. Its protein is CASSWDRPSSYEQYF.

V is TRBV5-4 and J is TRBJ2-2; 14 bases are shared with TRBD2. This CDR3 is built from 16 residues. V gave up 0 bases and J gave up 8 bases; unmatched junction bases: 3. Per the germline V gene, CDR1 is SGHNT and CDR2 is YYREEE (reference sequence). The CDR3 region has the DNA TGTGCCAGCAGCTTGGGGACTAGCGGGAGGACGGGGGAGCTGTTTTTT. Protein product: CASSLGTSGRTGELFF.

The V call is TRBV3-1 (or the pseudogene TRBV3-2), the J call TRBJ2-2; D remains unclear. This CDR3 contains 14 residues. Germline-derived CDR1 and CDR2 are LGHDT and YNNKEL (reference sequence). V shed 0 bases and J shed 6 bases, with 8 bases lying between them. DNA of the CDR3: TGTGCCAGCAGCCAAGACAGGTATCCCGGGGAGCTGTTTTTT. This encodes CASSQDRYPGELFF.

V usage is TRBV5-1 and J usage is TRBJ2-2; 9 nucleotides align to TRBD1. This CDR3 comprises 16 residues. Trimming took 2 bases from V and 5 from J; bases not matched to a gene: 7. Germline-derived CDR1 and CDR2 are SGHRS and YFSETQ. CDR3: CASSFQQGAGTGELFF. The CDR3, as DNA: TGCGCCAGCAGCTTCCAACAGGGGGCGGGGACCGGGGAGCTGTTTTTT.

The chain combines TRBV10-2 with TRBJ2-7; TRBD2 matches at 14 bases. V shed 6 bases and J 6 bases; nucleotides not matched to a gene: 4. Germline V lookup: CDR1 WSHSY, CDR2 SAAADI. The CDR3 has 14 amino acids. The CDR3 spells CASRGLAGESEQYF. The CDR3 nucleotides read TGCGCCAGCAGGGGACTAGCGGGAGAATCCGAGCAGTACTTC.

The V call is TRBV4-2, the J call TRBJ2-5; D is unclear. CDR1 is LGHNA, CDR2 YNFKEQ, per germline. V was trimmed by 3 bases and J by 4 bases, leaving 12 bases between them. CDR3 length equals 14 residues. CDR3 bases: TGTGCCAGCAGCCACTCCGGGTTGACAGAGACCCAGTACTTC. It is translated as CASSHSGLTETQYF.

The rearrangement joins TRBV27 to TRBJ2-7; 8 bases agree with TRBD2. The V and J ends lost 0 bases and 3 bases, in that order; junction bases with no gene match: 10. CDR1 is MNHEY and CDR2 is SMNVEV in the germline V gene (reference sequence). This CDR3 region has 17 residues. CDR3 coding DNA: TGTGCCAGCAGTTTATCCTCCGGGGTAGCGGGACTCTACGAGCAGTACTTC. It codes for CASSLSSGVAGLYEQYF.

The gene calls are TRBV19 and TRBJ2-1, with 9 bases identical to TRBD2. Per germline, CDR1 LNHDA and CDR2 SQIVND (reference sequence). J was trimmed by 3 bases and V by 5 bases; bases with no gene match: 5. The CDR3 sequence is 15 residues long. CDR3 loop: CASSHSSGSYNEQFF. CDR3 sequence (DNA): TGTGCCAGTAGTCACAGTAGCGGGAGCTACAATGAGCAGTTCTTC.

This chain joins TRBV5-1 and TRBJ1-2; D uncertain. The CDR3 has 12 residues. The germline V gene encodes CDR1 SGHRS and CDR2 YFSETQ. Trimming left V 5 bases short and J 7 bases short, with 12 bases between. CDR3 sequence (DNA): TGCGCCAGCAGAGGAGTAGAGTTTGGCTACACCTTC. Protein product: CASRGVEFGYTF.

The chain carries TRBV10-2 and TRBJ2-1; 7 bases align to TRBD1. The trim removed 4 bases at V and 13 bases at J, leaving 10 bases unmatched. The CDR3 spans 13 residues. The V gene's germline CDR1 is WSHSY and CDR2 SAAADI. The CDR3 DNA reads TGCGCCAGCAGTGTAGGAGCCAAAGGGGGCCAGTTCTTC. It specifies CASSVGAKGGQFF.

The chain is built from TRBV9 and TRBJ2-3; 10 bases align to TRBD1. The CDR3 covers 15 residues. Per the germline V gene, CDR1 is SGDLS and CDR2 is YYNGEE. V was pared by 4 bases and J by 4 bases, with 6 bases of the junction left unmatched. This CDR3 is CASSPGQGLSDTQYF. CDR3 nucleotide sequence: TGTGCCAGCAGCCCGGGACAGGGGCTTTCAGATACGCAGTATTTT.

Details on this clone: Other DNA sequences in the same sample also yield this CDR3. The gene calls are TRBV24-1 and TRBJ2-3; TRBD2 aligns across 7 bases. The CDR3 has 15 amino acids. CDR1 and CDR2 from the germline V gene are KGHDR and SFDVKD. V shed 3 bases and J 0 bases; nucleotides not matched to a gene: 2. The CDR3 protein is CATSDPSGSTDTQYF. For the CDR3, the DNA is TGTGCCACCAGTGATCCTAGCGGAAGCACAGATACGCAGTATTTT.

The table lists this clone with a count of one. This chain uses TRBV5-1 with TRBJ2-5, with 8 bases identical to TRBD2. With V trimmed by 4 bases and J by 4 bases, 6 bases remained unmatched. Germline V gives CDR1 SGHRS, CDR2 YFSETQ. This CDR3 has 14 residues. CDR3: CASSPGGVVETQYF. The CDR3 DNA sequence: TGCGCCAGCAGCCCGGGGGGGGTCGTAGAGACCCAGTACTTC.

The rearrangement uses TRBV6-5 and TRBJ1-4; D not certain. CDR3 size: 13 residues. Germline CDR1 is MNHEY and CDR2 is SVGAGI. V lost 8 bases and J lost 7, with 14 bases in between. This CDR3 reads CASDFGEGEKLFF. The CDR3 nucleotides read TGTGCCAGCGACTTCGGGGAGGGTGAAAAACTGTTTTTT.

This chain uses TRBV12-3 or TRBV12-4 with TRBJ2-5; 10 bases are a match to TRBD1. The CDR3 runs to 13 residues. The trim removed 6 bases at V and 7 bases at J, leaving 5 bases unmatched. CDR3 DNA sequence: TGTGCCAGCAGCCCGGGACAGGGGCTGACCCAGTACTTC. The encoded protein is CASSPGQGLTQYF.

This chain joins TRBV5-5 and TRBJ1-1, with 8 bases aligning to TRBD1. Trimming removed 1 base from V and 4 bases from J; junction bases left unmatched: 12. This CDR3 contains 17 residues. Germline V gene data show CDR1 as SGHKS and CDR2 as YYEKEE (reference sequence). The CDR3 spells CASSLSQSTGATTEAFF. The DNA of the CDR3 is TGTGCCAGCAGCTTGTCTCAATCGACAGGGGCAACCACTGAAGCTTTCTTT. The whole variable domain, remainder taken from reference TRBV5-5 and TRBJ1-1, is DAGVTQSPTHLIKTRGQQVTLRCSPISGHKSVSWYQQVLGQGPQFIFQYYEKEERGRGNFPDRFSARQFPNYSSELNVNALLLGDSALYLCASSLSQSTGATTEAFFGQGTRLTVV.

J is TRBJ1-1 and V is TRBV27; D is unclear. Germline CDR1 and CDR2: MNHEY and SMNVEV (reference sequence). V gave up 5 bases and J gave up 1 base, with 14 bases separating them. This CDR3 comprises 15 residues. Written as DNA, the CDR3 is TGTGCCAGCAGTACACCGGGAACACCGAACACTGAAGCTTTCTTT. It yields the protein CASSTPGTPNTEAFF.

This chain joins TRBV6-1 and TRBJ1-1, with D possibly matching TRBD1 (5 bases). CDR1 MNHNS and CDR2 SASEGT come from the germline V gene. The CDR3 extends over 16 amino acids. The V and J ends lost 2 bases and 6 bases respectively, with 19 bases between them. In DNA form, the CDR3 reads TGTGCCAGCAGTGAATTTCGACAGCGTAGTTATCCTGAAGCTTTCTTT. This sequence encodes CASSEFRQRSYPEAFF.

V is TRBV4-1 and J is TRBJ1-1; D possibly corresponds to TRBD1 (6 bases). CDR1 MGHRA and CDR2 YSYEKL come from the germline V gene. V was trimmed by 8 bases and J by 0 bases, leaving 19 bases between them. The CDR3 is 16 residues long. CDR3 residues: CASSGGGRGMNTEAFF. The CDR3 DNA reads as TGCGCCAGCTCTGGGGGGGGGCGGGGGATGAACACTGAAGCTTTCTTT.

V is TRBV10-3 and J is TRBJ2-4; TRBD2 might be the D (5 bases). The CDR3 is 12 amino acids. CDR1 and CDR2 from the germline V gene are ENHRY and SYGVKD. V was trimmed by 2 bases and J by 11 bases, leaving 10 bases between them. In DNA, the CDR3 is TGTGCCATCAGTGAGGGGAGCGGCGTTCAGTACTTC. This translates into CAISEGSGVQYF.

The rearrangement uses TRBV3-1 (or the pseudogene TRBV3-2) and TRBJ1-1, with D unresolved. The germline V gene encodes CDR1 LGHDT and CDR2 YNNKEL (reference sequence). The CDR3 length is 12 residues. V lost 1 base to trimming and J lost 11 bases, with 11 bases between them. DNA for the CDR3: TGTGCCAGCAGCCAAGGCAAGGGAGGGGCTTTCTTT. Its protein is CASSQGKGGAFF.

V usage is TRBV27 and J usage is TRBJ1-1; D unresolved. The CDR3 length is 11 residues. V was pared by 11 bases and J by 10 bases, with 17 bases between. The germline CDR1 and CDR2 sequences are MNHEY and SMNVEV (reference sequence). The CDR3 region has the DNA TGTGCCGTCCTTGCCGGTGCGTCAGCTTTCTTT. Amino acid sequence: CAVLAGASAFF.